This T cell receptor beta chain was found in a study of early T cells in non-severe SARS-CoV-2 infection. Across the whole study: With bulk RNA from unsorted whole blood as input, sequencing yielded unpaired chains. Study results and limitations: CD4 and private specificities were missed by VDJdb matching, which favored anti-spike CD8 responses.

The sample holds many counts of this clonotype. Its target is not known. The CDR3 consists of 16 residues. CDR1 and CDR2 from the germline V gene are SGHKS and YYEKEE (reference sequence). V lost 4 bases and J 0 bases, leaving 13 bases between the germline ends. Unique molecular identifiers (one per individual cDNA molecule) were attached. MiXCR, run by TCRdb on the 5' RACE reads, gives a single entry per CDR3 protein. The sample has tens of thousands of distinct CDR3 sequences; around 4.5% are singletons. The sample consisted of whole blood. This receptor was taken from an adult who was a healthcare worker with PCR-confirmed SARS-CoV-2 infection or an uninfected control (not recorded which). V gene TRBV5-5 combines with J gene TRBJ2-2; no definite D call. CDR3 in DNA: TGTGCCAGCAGCACCGACAACCCGACGAACACCGGGGAGCTGTTTTTT. It codes for CASSTDNPTNTGELFF.